The clone carrying this TCR beta chain was counted a few times. Antigen unknown. Unmatched junction bases numbered 6, after V lost 6 bases and J lost 9 bases. Looked up from germline, CDR1 is SGHTA and CDR2 is FQGTGA. This CDR3 spans 14 amino acids. The entry originates in a study of T cells in Graves' hyperthyroidism and ophthalmopathy. The overall study: At the time of initial diagnosis and before any treatment, peripheral blood was collected.

Thyroid ultrasound, orbital computed tomography, clinical symptoms, and serum thyroxine and TRAb underpinned diagnoses. The PBMCs had their origin in roughly 10 ml of fresh peripheral blood. Findings and limits, study-wide: The authors' 13 V-J model separated ophthalmopathy from stable hyperthyroidism.

The TCR beta CDR3 regions underwent amplification using RNA transcripts as the source. The HTBI primer set drove a first-round RT-PCR of the TCR CDR3. A single record per CDR3 protein comes from TCRdb applying MiXCR to the multiplex PCR reads. The sample yields about 740,000 distinct CDR3 sequences, around 15% seen once. This clonotype originated in a woman younger than 30 with Graves' hyperthyroidism. The sample was blood. This chain uses TRBV7-3 with TRBJ1-6, with 9 bases matching TRBD1. This CDR3 is CASSSGTGFSPLHF. The CDR3 DNA follows: TGTGCCAGCAGTTCCGGGACAGGGTTTTCACCCCTCCACTTT.